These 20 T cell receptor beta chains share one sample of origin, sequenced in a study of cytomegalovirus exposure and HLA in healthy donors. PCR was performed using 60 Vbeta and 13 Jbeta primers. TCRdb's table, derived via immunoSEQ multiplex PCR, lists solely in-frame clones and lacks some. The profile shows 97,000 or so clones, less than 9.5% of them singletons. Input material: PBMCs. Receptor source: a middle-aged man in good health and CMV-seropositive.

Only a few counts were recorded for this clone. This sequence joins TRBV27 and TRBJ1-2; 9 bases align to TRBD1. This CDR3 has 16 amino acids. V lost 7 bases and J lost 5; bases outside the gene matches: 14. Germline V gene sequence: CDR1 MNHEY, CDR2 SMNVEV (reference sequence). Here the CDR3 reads CASTSGGTGTWYGYTF. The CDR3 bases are TGTGCCAGCACCTCCGGTGGGACAGGGACTTGGTATGGCTACACCTTC.

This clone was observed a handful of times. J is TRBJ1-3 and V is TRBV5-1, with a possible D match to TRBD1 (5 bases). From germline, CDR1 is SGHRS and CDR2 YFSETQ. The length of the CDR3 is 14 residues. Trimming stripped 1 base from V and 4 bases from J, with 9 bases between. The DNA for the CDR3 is TGCGCCAGCAGCTTGCAGGGAACGGGAAACACCATATATTTT. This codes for CASSLQGTGNTIYF.

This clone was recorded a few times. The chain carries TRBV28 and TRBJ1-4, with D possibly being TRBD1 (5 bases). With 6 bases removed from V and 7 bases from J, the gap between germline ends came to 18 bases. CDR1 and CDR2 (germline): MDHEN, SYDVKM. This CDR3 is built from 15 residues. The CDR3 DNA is TGTGCCAGCAGGGACCCGGGACCGGGAGTTGAAAAACTGTTTTTT. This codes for CASRDPGPGVEKLFF.

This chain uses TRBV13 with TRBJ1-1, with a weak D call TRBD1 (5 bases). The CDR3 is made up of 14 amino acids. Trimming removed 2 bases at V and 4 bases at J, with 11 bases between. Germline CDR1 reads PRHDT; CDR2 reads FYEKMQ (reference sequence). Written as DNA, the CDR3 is TGTGCCAGCAGCTTACTGGACACGTCCACTGAAGCTTTCTTT. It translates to CASSLLDTSTEAFF.

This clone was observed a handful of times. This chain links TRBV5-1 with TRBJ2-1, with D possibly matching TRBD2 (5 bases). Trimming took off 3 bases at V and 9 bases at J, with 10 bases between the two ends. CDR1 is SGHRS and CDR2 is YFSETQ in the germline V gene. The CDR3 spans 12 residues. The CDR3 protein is CASSYSAGEQFF. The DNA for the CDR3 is TGCGCCAGCAGCTACTCGGCGGGTGAGCAGTTCTTC.

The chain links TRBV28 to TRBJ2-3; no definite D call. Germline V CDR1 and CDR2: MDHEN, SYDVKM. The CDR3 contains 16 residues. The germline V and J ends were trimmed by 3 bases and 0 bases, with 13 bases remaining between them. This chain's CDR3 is CASSFLQRYSTDTQYF. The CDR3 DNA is TGTGCCAGCAGTTTCCTCCAGCGCTACAGCACAGATACGCAGTATTTT.

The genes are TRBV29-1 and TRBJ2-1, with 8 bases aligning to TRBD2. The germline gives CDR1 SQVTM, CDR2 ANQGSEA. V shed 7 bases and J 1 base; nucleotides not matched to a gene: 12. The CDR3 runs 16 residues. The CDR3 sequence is CSASDLSGSSYNEQFF. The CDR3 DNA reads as TGCAGCGCCTCCGACCTAAGCGGGAGTTCCTACAATGAGCAGTTCTTC.

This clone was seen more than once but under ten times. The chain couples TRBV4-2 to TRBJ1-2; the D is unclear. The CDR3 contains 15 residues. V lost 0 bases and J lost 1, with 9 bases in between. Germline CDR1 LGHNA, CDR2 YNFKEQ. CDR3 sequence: CASSQEAGNNYGYTF. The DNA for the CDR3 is TGTGCCAGCAGCCAAGAAGCAGGTAATAACTATGGCTACACCTTC.

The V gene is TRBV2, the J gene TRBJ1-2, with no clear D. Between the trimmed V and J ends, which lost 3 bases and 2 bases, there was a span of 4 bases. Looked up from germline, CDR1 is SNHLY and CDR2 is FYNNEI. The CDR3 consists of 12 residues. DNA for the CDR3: TGTGCCAGCAGTGAGAGAAACTATGGCTACACCTTC. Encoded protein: CASSERNYGYTF.

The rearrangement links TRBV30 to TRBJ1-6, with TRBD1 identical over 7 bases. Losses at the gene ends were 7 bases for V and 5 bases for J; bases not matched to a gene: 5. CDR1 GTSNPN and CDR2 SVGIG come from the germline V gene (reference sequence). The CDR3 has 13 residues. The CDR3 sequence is CASSTGHNSPLHF. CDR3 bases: TGTGCCTCCTCGACAGGGCATAATTCACCCCTCCACTTT.

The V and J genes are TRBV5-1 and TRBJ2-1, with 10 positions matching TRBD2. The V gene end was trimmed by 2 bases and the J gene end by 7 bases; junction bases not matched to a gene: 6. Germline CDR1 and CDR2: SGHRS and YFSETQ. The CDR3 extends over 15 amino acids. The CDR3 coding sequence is TGCGCCAGCAGCTTCCTAGCGGGAGTGGTGAATGAGCAGTTCTTC. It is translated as CASSFLAGVVNEQFF.

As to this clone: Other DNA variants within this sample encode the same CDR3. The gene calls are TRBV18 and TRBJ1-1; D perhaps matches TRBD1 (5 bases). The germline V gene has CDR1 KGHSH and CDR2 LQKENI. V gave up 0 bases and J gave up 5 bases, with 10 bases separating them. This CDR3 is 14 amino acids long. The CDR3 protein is CASSPPTGETEAFF. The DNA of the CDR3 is TGTGCCAGCTCACCACCCACGGGGGAAACTGAAGCTTTCTTT.

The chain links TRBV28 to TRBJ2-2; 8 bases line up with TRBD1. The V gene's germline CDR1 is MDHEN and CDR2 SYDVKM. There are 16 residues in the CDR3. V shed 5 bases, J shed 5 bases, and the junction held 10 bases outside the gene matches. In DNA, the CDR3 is TGTGCCAGCAGTGGGGGGACAGGAACCCTGACCGGGGAGCTGTTTTTT. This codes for CASSGGTGTLTGELFF.

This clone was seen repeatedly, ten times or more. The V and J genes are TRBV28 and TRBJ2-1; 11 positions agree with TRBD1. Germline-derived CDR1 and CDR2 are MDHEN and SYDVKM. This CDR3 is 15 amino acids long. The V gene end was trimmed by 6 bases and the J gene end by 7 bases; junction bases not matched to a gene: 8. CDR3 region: CASSSPGTGGNEQFF. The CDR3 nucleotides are TGTGCCAGCAGCTCCCCGGGGACAGGGGGAAATGAGCAGTTCTTC. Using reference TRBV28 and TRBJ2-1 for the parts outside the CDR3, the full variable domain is DVKVTQSSRYLVKRTGEKVFLECVQDMDHENMFWYRQDPGLGLRLIYFSYDVKMKEKGDIPEGYSVSREKKERFSLILESASTNQTSMYLCASSSPGTGGNEQFFGPGTRLTVL.

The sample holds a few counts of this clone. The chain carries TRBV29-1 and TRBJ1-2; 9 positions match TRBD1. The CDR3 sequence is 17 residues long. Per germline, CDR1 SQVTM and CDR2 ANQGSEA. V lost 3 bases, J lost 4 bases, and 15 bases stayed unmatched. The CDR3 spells CSVDTGGAGSLAYGYTF. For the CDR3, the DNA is TGCAGCGTTGATACAGGGGGCGCGGGATCATTGGCCTATGGCTACACCTTC.

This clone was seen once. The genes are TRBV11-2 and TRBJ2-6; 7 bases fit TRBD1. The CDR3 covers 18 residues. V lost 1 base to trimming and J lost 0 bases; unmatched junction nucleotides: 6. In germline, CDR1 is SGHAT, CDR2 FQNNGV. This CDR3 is CASSLGLGGFSGANVLTF. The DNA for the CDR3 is TGTGCCAGCAGCTTAGGGTTAGGGGGCTTCTCTGGGGCCAACGTCCTGACTTTC.

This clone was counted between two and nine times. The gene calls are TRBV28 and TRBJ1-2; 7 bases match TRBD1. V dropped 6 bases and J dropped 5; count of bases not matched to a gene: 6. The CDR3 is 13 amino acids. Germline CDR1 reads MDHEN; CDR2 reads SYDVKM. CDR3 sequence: CASSRRGRYGYTF. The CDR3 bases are TGTGCCAGCAGCCGTAGGGGGCGATATGGCTACACCTTC.

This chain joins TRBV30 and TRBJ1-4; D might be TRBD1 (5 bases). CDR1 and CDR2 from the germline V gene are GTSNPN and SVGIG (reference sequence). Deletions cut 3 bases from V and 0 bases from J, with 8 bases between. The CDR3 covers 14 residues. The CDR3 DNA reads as TGTGCCTGGAGCGACAGTGCAACTAATGAAAAACTGTTTTTT. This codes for CAWSDSATNEKLFF.

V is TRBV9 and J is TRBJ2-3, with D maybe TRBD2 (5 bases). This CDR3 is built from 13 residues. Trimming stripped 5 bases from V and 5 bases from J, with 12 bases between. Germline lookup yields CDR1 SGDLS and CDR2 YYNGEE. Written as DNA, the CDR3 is TGTGCCAGCAGTCAAGCGGTGAGAGATACGCAGTATTTT. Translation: CASSQAVRDTQYF.

The CDR3 protein is CASKLTGYNQPQHF. The CDR3 DNA follows: TGTGCCAGCAAACTCACAGGTTACAATCAGCCCCAGCATTTT. The V and J genes are TRBV28 and TRBJ1-5, with D possibly matching TRBD1 (5 bases). Germline V gene sequence: CDR1 MDHEN, CDR2 SYDVKM. The CDR3 runs 14 residues. Trimming shortened V by 7 bases and J by 3 bases, and 13 bases separated the two germline ends.